The 13 T cell receptor beta chains given below trace back to one sample, sequenced in a study of T cells in Graves' hyperthyroidism and ophthalmopathy. Amplification of TCR beta CDR3 regions used RNA as the template. The primer set for the first-round RT-PCR of the TCR CDR3 was HTBI. Each CDR3 protein gets one entry after TCRdb re-called the multiplex PCR reads with MiXCR. The table has around 350,000 distinct CDR3 sequences, approximately 19% seen once. Sequencing was performed on blood. These receptors originate from a woman between 18 and 29 years old with Graves' hyperthyroidism.

This clonotype has a count of ten or more. J is TRBJ1-3 and V is TRBV6-5; D gene ambiguous. The CDR3 extends over 15 amino acids. The V gene's germline CDR1 is MNHEY and CDR2 SVGAGI. V gave up 1 base and J gave up 0 bases, with 7 bases separating them. The CDR3 reads CASSYLRTSGNTIYF. CDR3 sequence (DNA): TGTGCCAGCAGTTACTTGCGGACCTCTGGAAACACCATATATTTT.

This clonotype was picked up a small number of times. V is TRBV7-3 and J is TRBJ2-2, with TRBD2 matching over 8 bases. Germline V gene sequence: CDR1 SGHTA, CDR2 FQGTGA. The junction had 12 bases not matched to a gene; V was cut back by 5 bases and J by 4 bases. There are 17 residues in the CDR3. CDR3 loop: CASSPTSTGTSTGELFF. The CDR3 coding sequence is TGTGCCAGCAGCCCAACCTCCACCGGGACTAGCACCGGGGAGCTGTTTTTT.

This clonotype was recorded a few times. V usage is TRBV29-1 and J usage is TRBJ1-5, with D unresolved. The germline V gene has CDR1 SQVTM and CDR2 ANQGSEA. The CDR3 has 13 amino acids. Trimming took off 5 bases at V and 4 bases at J, with 12 bases between the two ends. The CDR3 loop is CSVRTYANQPQHF. CDR3 DNA: TGCAGCGTTCGGACGTACGCGAATCAGCCCCAGCATTTT.

In regard to this clonotype: At one end the junction does not follow the germline gene, possibly because of a read error. V and J are TRBV10-3 and TRBJ2-7; possibly TRBD1 for D (6 bases). Per germline, CDR1 ENHRY and CDR2 SYGVKD. CDR3 size: 13 residues. CDR3 sequence reads: CAITSVRGHDQYF. The DNA for the CDR3 is TGTGCCATCACCTCGGTCAGGGGCCACGATCAGTACTTC.

This clonotype was found many times. The chain combines TRBV2 with TRBJ2-5, with 7 bases identical to TRBD2. The V segment lost 6 bases and the J segment 5 bases; nucleotides outside the gene matches: 12. The CDR3 length is 15 residues. The germline V gene has CDR1 SNHLY and CDR2 FYNNEI. The chain's CDR3 is CASRTPGTSEETQYF. CDR3 bases: TGTGCCAGCAGGACCCCGGGAACTAGCGAGGAGACCCAGTACTTC.

There are many counts of this clonotype. This chain joins TRBV7-8 and TRBJ1-5; no reliable D call. Germline loops: CDR1 SGHVS, CDR2 FQNEAQ. This CDR3 spans 15 amino acids. The V and J ends lost 1 base and 0 bases respectively, with 7 bases between them. CDR3 DNA: TGTGCCAGCAGCTTAGTCGAGAATAGCAATCAGCCCCAGCATTTT. Protein: CASSLVENSNQPQHF.

Ten or more counts support this clonotype. The chain joins TRBV7-4 to TRBJ2-7; 8 nucleotides match TRBD1. After removal of 0 bases from V and 1 base from J, the junction contained 14 bases not matched to a gene. Per germline, CDR1 SGHVT and CDR2 SQSDAQ. The length of the CDR3 is 19 residues. CDR3 in DNA: TGTGCCAGCAGCTTAGCGCAAAGCTTGACCGACAGGGGTTCCTACGAGCAGTACTTC. Protein product: CASSLAQSLTDRGSYEQYF. Supplemented by reference TRBV7-4 and TRBJ2-7, the full variable domain reads GAGVSQSPRYKVAKRGRDVALRCDSISGHVTLYWYRQTLGQGSEVLTYSQSDAQRDKSGRPSGRFSAERPERSVSTLKIQRTEQGDSAVYLCASSLAQSLTDRGSYEQYFGPGTRLTVT.

This clonotype appeared many times. The CDR3 loop is CASSFFKRGTEAFF. CDR3 in DNA: TGTGCCAGCAGTTTTTTCAAGAGGGGAACTGAAGCTTTCTTT. The chain uses TRBV12-3 or TRBV12-4 and TRBJ1-1; D may be TRBD1 (5 bases). There are 14 residues in the CDR3. Deletions cut 3 bases from V and 5 bases from J, with 13 bases between.

As regards this clonotype: It may be a read error: a sequence one base away is much more abundant. The chain joins TRBV5-1 to TRBJ1-6; 7 bases match TRBD1. The CDR3 consists of 15 residues. Trimming cost V 0 bases and J 8 bases; bases outside gene matches: 5. Germline loops: CDR1 SGHRS, CDR2 YFSETQ. CDR3 bases: TGCGCCAGCAGCTTGGTGGCAGGGGGAGATTCACCCCTCCACTTT. Protein product: CASSLVAGGDSPLHF. The entire variable domain, with the rest obtained from reference TRBV5-1 and TRBJ1-6, is as follows: KAGVTQTPRYLIKTRGQQVTLSCSPISGHRSVSWYQQTPGQGLQFLFEYFSETQRNKGNFPGRFSGRQFSNSRSEMNVSTLELGDSALYLCASSLVAGGDSPLHFGNGTRLTVT.

This clonotype was counted at least ten times. The J gene is TRBJ2-2, the V gene TRBV20-1; D gene unclear. This CDR3 is built from 11 residues. Germline CDR1 reads DFQATT; CDR2 reads SNEGSKA (reference sequence). The ends were cut back, 5 bases at V and 8 bases at J, with 9 bases in the middle. CDR3 loop: CSAEWVGELFF. The CDR3 DNA follows: TGCAGTGCTGAATGGGTGGGGGAGCTGTTTTTT.

Concerning this clonotype: Being one base from a much bigger clone, this may be a read error. The CDR3 does not close with the conserved phenylalanine or tryptophan, likely indicating a read error. The rearrangement uses TRBV7-6 and TRBJ2-7; 8 bases agree with TRBD1. The CDR3 length is 17 residues. Germline CDR1 is SGHVS and CDR2 is FNYEAQ. V lost 0 bases, J lost 1 base, and 8 bases stayed unmatched. The CDR3 DNA reads as TGTGCCAGCAGCTTAGCATCCAGGGGGCGCGCGTCCTACGAGCAGTACCTC. It yields the protein CASSLASRGRASYEQYL.

The chain joins TRBV12-3 or TRBV12-4 to TRBJ1-3, with D possibly TRBD1 on 5 matching bases. V was pared by 7 bases and J by 4 bases, with 11 bases between. The CDR3 extends over 13 amino acids. In DNA, the CDR3 is TGTGCCAGCACCTACAGGACCGGAAACACCATATATTTT. It codes for CASTYRTGNTIYF.

The rearrangement joins TRBV9 to TRBJ1-2; a possible D gene is TRBD1 (5 bases). CDR1 SGDLS and CDR2 YYNGEE come from the germline V gene. CDR3 size: 15 residues. V gave up 4 bases and J gave up 5 bases, with 18 bases separating them. The CDR3 protein is CASSPEGRASYGYTF. In DNA form, the CDR3 reads TGTGCCAGCAGCCCAGAGGGCAGGGCTAGTTATGGCTACACCTTC.